This TCR beta chain is from a study of cytomegalovirus exposure and HLA in healthy donors. Overall study results and limits: Sequences of the TCR beta chain were said to predict the HLA-A and HLA-B alleles of most subjects accurately. Most of the TCR beta V segments (in an earlier analysis) were productive either about 87% or about 30% of the time. High sensitivity and specificity were reportedly achieved when the classifier diagnosed cytomegalovirus status.

Everyone who donated was a healthy bone marrow donor. On this clone: Its cognate antigen is unknown.

Primers for the PCR totalled 60 Vbeta and 13 Jbeta. Only in-frame clones appear in the TCRdb table, and some are missing; sequencing was by immunoSEQ multiplex PCR. The table lists some 120,000 clones, over 65% of them singletons. The clonotype originates from a man aged 25-45 years in good health and CMV-seropositive. Sequences were obtained from PBMCs.

The CDR3 region is CASRGQGASLEQYF. As DNA, the CDR3 is TGTGCCAGCAGGGGACAGGGGGCCTCCCTCGAGCAGTACTTC. The chain employs TRBV5-6 and TRBJ2-7; 12 nucleotides match TRBD1. CDR1 and CDR2 (germline): SGHDT, YYEEEE. The J segment lost 6 bases and the V segment lost 5 bases, leaving 6 bases of the junction unmatched. There are 14 residues in the CDR3.